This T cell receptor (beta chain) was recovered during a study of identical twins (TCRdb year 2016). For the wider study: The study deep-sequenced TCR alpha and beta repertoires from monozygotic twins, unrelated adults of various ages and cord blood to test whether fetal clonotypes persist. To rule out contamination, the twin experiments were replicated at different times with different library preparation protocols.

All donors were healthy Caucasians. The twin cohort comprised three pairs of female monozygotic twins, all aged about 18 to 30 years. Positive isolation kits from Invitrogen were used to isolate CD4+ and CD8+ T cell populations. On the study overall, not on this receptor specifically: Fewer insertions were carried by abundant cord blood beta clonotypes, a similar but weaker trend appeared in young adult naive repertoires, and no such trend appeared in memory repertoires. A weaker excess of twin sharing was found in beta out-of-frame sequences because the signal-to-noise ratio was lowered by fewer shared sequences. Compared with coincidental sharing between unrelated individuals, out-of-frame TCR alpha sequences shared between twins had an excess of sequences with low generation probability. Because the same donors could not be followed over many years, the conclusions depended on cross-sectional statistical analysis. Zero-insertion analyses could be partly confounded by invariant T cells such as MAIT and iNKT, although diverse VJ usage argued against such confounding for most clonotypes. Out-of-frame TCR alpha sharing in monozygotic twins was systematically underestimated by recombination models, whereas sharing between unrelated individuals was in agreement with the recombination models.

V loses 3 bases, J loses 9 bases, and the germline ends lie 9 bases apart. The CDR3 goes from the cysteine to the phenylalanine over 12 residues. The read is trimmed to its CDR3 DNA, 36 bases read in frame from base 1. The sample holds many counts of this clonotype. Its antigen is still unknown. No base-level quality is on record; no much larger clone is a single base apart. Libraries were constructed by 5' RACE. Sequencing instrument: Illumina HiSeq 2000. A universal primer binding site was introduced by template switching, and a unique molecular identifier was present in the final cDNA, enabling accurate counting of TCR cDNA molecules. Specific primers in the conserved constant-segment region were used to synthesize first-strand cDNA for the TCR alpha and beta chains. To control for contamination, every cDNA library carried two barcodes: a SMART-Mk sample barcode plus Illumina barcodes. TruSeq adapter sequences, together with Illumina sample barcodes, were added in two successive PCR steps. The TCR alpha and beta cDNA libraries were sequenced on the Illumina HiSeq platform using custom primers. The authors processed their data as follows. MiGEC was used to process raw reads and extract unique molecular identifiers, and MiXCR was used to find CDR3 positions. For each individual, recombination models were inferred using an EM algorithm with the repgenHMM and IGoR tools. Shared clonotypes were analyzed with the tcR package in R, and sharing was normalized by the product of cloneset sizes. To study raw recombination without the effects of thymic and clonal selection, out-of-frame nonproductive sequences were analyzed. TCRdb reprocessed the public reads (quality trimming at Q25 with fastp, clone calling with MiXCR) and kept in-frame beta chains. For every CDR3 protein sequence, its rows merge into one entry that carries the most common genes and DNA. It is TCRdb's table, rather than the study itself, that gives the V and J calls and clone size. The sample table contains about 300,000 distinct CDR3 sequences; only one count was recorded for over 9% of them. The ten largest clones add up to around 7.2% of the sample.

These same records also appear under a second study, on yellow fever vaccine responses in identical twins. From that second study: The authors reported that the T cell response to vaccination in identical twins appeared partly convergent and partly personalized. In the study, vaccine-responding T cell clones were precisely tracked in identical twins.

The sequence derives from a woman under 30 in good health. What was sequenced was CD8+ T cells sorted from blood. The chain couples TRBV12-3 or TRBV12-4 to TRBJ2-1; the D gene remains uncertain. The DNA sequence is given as TGTGCCAGCAGTTTCTCGGTTTTTGAGCAGTTCTTC. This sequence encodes CASSFSVFEQFF.